The present T cell receptor beta chain was sequenced within a study of T-cell reconstitution after alpha-beta-depleted transplantation in children (dated by TCRdb to about 2016). A note on the overall study: Using TCR repertoire profiling, the study followed T-cell immune reconstitution in a quantitative way in children after TCRalphabeta/CD19-depleted allogeneic hematopoietic cell transplantation. Study-wide conclusions, independent of this receptor: In some patients, high TCRbeta diversity at day 60 was attributed to recipient T cells and intrathymic progenitors that had survived conditioning. The apparently early recovery of alphabetaT-cell counts about two months after transplant reportedly depended on only several hundred rapidly expanded clones that came from non-depleted graft cells. Over the following months the frequencies of hyperexpanded clones went down, and after one year T-cell counts and TCRbeta diversity were mostly credited to newly produced T cells.

This specimen's treatment or condition label, per the study, means: allogeneic hematopoietic cell transplantation with graft depleted of TCRalphabeta T cells and CD19 B cells. The transplant recipients were children given TCRalphabeta/CD19-depleted allogeneic hematopoietic cell grafts. On this clonotype itself: Its antigen is currently not known. No qualities accompany the bases; no much larger clone lies one base away.

From a lookup of the germline V gene, CDR1 and CDR2 are KGHSH and LQKENI. V is cut back by 4 bases and J by 2 bases, with 18 bases in the junction unmatched. Including the terminal cysteine and phenylalanine, the CDR3 comprises 19 residues. Of all the DNA, just the CDR3 is kept, 57 bases in frame from base 1. The library was produced with PCR. Sequencing was performed on an Illumina HiSeq 2500. TCR libraries were prepared with molecular barcoding, using unique molecular identifiers to normalize TCRbeta repertoire quantification. The public reads were run again by TCRdb, first through fastp at Q25 and then through MiXCR, and only productive beta chains were kept. Every CDR3 protein is listed once, alongside the most common genes and DNA of its rows. This sample holds about 420,000 distinct CDR3 sequences; around 15% were observed only once. The top ten hold approximately 28% of the sample.

The chain is assembled from TRBV18 and TRBJ2-5; a stretch of 8 junction bases matches TRBD2. The clonotype was recovered from a boy less than two years old who had a stem cell transplant for Wiskott-Aldrich syndrome, so the T cells may come from the graft donor. Sample: PBMCs, mostly from graft donor cells, taken 360 days after TCRalphabeta/CD19-depleted stem cell transplant. In nucleotides, the sequence is TGTGCCAGCTCACGTACCAGGGGCCACTCATCGGGAGGGCAAGAGACCCAGTACTTC. This codes for CASSRTRGHSSGGQETQYF. Joined to the reference TRBV18 and TRBJ2-5 proteins, this CDR3 gives the full variable domain: NAGVMQNPRHLVRRRGQEARLRCSPMKGHSHVYWYRQLPEEGLKFMVYLQKENIIDESGMPKERFSAEFPKEGPSILRIQQVVRGDSAAYFCASSRTRGHSSGGQETQYFGPGTRLLVL.